Here is one T cell receptor (beta chain) with its context. The CDR3 extends over 18 amino acids. Germline lookup yields CDR1 SGHDT and CDR2 YYEEEE. Trimming cost V 10 bases and J 4 bases, with 31 bases left between them. This sample was included in a study of OX40 agonist ivuxolimab in advanced cancers. Method: immunoSEQ multiplex PCR; TCRdb's copy keeps in-frame clones and lacks some. Among 8,000 to 10,000 clones listed, roughly 70% were seen once. The chain uses TRBV5-6 and TRBJ2-3, with D possibly TRBD1 on 6 matching bases. This specimen consisted of CD4+ or CD8+ T cells sorted from blood, obtained in a trial of the OX40 agonist ivuxolimab. The sequence derives from an adult with an advanced solid tumor such as melanoma, head and neck, liver or kidney cancer. The DNA for the CDR3 is TGTGCCTCCTCGGGGATAACAGGGCTCGGGGTGTGGGCAGATACGCAGTATTTT. It yields the protein CASSGITGLGVWADTQYF.